Presented here are 17 T cell receptor beta chains from one specimen sequenced in a study of T cell responses to AZD1222 COVID-19 vaccine (dated by TCRdb to 2020 to 2023). Preparation of the library involved the immunoSEQ multiplex PCR assay. TCRdb limited this immuneACCESS table to in-frame rearrangements with V and J called. A share of clones is missing; checked studies link under half to unresolved V genes, and the rest is unexplained. The sample yields about 150,000 clones; around 87% were counted once. Roughly a tenth of the sample is taken by the ten largest. The time point label, as the study defines it: about 28 days (+/-7) after the second vaccine dose. The sample in question was peripheral blood, obtained 28 days after the second AZD1222 dose. Every receptor here comes from an adult who received the AZD1222 COVID-19 vaccine.

This chain joins TRBV11-3 and TRBJ1-1; D gene ambiguous. The V gene lost 0 bases and the J gene lost 4 bases, with 6 bases spanning the gap. The germline V gene has CDR1 SGHNT and CDR2 YENEEA. CDR3 length equals 13 residues. The CDR3 loop is CASSLEGATEAFF. CDR3 nucleotide sequence: TGTGCCAGCAGCTTAGAGGGTGCCACTGAAGCTTTCTTT.

The chain couples TRBV21-1 to TRBJ1-5; the D call of TRBD1 is as the table states it, not checked on the DNA. TRBV21-1 is a known pseudogene. The CDR3 covers 17 residues. DNA of the CDR3: TGTGCCAGCAGCAAAATGGACAGGGGTCGTAGCAATCAGCCCCAGCATTTT. It encodes CASSKMDRGRSNQPQHF.

The rearrangement links TRBV7-2 to TRBJ2-7; possibly TRBD1 or TRBD2 for D (5 bases each). Germline values: CDR1 SGHTA, CDR2 FQGNSA. Deletions cut 5 bases from V and 3 bases from J, with 8 bases between. The CDR3 length is 12 residues. The CDR3 DNA is TGTGCCAGCAGCACTAGGGGCTACGAGCAGTACTTC. Residues: CASSTRGYEQYF.

The V call is TRBV15, the J call TRBJ1-4, with D possibly TRBD1 on 5 matching bases. Germline loops: CDR1 LNHNV, CDR2 YYDKDF (reference sequence). The CDR3 has 14 amino acids. V lost 6 bases to trimming and J lost 0 bases, with 8 bases between them. In DNA form, the CDR3 reads TGTGCCACCAGTCCACAGGCAACTAATGAAAAACTGTTTTTT. This translates into CATSPQATNEKLFF. The variable domain in full, completed from reference TRBV15 and TRBJ1-4, reads DAMVIQNPRYQVTQFGKPVTLSCSQTLNHNVMYWYQQKSSQAPKLLFHYYDKDFNNEADTPDNFQSRRPNTSFCFLDIRSPGLGDTAMYLCATSPQATNEKLFFGSGTQLSVL.

J is TRBJ2-3 and V is TRBV3-1 (or the pseudogene TRBV3-2); 8 positions match TRBD1. J gave up 4 bases and V 0 bases, and 15 bases lay outside the gene matches. The CDR3 contains 19 residues. CDR1 is LGHDT, CDR2 YNNKEL, per germline (reference sequence). The CDR3 loop is CASSQDQIQRQGSADTQYF. In DNA, the CDR3 is TGTGCCAGCAGCCAAGATCAAATCCAAAGACAGGGGTCGGCAGATACGCAGTATTTT.

The CDR3 protein is CASSLEGQGNSGNTIYF. In DNA, the CDR3 is TGCGCCAGCAGCTTGGAGGGACAGGGGAACTCTGGAAACACCATATATTTT. This chain joins TRBV5-1 and TRBJ1-3, with 10 nucleotides matching TRBD1. J gave up 0 bases and V 0 bases, and 3 bases lay outside the gene matches. CDR1 and CDR2 from the germline V gene are SGHRS and YFSETQ. The CDR3 contains 17 residues.

The chain combines TRBV30 with TRBJ2-2; D is unresolved. The CDR3 is 12 residues long. V was shortened by 2 bases and J by 3 bases, with 4 bases between the two germline ends. Per germline, CDR1 GTSNPN and CDR2 SVGIG (reference sequence). CDR3 region: CAWSFDTGELFF. CDR3 coding DNA: TGTGCCTGGAGTTTTGACACCGGGGAGCTGTTTTTT.

This clone was found once. Other DNA sequences of this sample code for an identical CDR3. The J gene is TRBJ1-6, the V gene TRBV10-3; D call uncertain. CDR3 length equals 13 residues. CDR1 and CDR2 (germline): ENHRY, SYGVKD. Trimming removed 3 bases from V and 7 bases from J, with 7 bases in between. In DNA, the CDR3 is TGTGCCATCAGTGACGGGGTAAATTCACCCCTCCACTTT. The encoded protein is CAISDGVNSPLHF.

V gene TRBV7-2 combines with J gene TRBJ2-3; 8 bases align to TRBD2. Germline values: CDR1 SGHTA, CDR2 FQGNSA. The junction had 6 bases not matched to a gene; V was cut back by 5 bases and J by 2 bases. This CDR3 has 15 amino acids. The CDR3 bases are TGTGCCAGCAGCCAGCGGGAGAGCCCCACAGATACGCAGTATTTT. This sequence encodes CASSQRESPTDTQYF.

The rearrangement uses TRBV7-8 and TRBJ2-7; 8 positions match TRBD2. Germline V lookup: CDR1 SGHVS, CDR2 FQNEAQ. The CDR3 runs to 15 residues. V lost 2 bases to trimming and J lost 5 bases; unmatched junction nucleotides: 8. The CDR3 sequence: CASSLRREGNDEQYF. In nucleotides, the CDR3 is TGTGCCAGCAGCTTAAGACGGGAGGGAAATGACGAGCAGTACTTC.

This chain connects TRBV12-3 or TRBV12-4 to TRBJ2-2, with no clear D. The V and J ends lost 3 bases and 6 bases respectively, with 8 bases between them. This CDR3 is 13 amino acids long. For the CDR3, the DNA is TGTGCCAGCAGTTTTTACAGTTCCGGGGAGCTGTTTTTT. This gives the protein CASSFYSSGELFF.

The genes are TRBV6-2 or TRBV6-3 and TRBJ2-2; TRBD2 might be the D (6 bases). CDR1 MNHEY and CDR2 SVGEGT come from the germline V gene. Deletions cut 3 bases from V and 0 bases from J, with 11 bases between. CDR3 length: 16 residues. In nucleotides, the CDR3 is TGTGCCAGCAGTTATCTAGTAGCGGCGAACACCGGGGAGCTGTTTTTT. Residues: CASSYLVAANTGELFF.

The chain carries TRBV5-4 and TRBJ1-2; D uncertain. This CDR3 has 13 amino acids. Germline CDR1 and CDR2: SGHNT and YYREEE (reference sequence). With 2 bases removed from V and 7 bases from J, the gap between germline ends came to 12 bases. The CDR3 nucleotides read TGTGCCAGCAGCTTTGACCCAGCTGGTGGCTACACCTTC. Translating it yields CASSFDPAGGYTF.

This chain joins TRBV5-4 and TRBJ2-3; 10 bases align to TRBD2. CDR1 and CDR2 (germline): SGHNT, YYREEE (reference sequence). This CDR3 spans 16 amino acids. The J segment lost 0 bases and the V segment lost 3 bases, leaving 4 bases of the junction unmatched. The DNA of the CDR3 is TGTGCCAGCAGCTCAGGACTAGCGGATAGCACAGATACGCAGTATTTT. The encoded protein is CASSSGLADSTDTQYF.

In DNA, the CDR3 is TGTGCCAGCAGTGAATGGGGCGGGGGTGACGGCTACACCTTC. This gives the protein CASSEWGGGDGYTF. The rearrangement uses TRBV25-1 and TRBJ1-2, with a tentative D call TRBD1 (5 bases). The V and J ends lost 1 base and 8 bases respectively, with 14 bases between them. CDR3 length equals 14 residues. Germline CDR1 MGHDK, CDR2 SYGVNS.

The chain has TRBV28 and TRBJ1-2, with 7 bases matching TRBD1. Unmatched junction bases numbered 17, after V lost 6 bases and J lost 4 bases. Germline lookup yields CDR1 MDHEN and CDR2 SYDVKM. This CDR3 spans 17 amino acids. Here the CDR3 reads CASRPEGQGGFLYGYTF. In DNA form, the CDR3 reads TGTGCCAGCAGGCCAGAGGGTCAGGGGGGCTTCCTCTATGGCTACACCTTC.

The genes are TRBV29-1 and TRBJ2-1; D perhaps matches TRBD2 (5 bases). The CDR3 spans 12 residues. Trimming took 5 bases from V and 7 from J, leaving 12 bases between them. Per the germline V gene, CDR1 is SQVTM and CDR2 is ANQGSEA. CDR3 bases: TGCAGCGTTATCGACGGGAAAAATGAGCAGTTCTTC. This gives the protein CSVIDGKNEQFF.